The T cell receptor (beta chain) under discussion was sequenced for a study of response to subunit inactivated influenza vaccine. One entry per CDR3 protein results from TCRdb running MiXCR on the RT-PCR reads. The table lists 500,000 to 600,000 distinct CDR3 sequences, under 15% of them singletons, with around 13% in the top ten. V shed 5 bases and J 4 bases; nucleotides not matched to a gene: 10. In germline, CDR1 is MDHEN, CDR2 SYDVKM. The CDR3 is made up of 15 amino acids. In its sample, this clonotype was seen many times. This rearrangement joins TRBV28 to TRBJ2-7; TRBD1 matches at 8 bases. The source of this sequence is a man in his forties or fifties who received an inactivated influenza vaccine. Sequenced material: PBMCs from blood, taken about 40 days after vaccination. The CDR3 nucleotides are TGTGCCAGCAGTCCACCGGACAGGGAGGTATACGAGCAGTACTTC. This encodes CASSPPDREVYEQYF.